This is a list of T cell receptor beta chains from one sample in a study of identical twins. From the 5' RACE reads, TCRdb called clonotypes with MiXCR, one entry per CDR3 protein. The profile shows hundreds of thousands of distinct CDR3 sequences, approximately 13% of them singletons. The sample was also reused in another study, on yellow fever vaccine responses in identical twins.

The material sequenced was CD8+ T cells sorted from blood. The receptors were sampled from a woman aged 18-29 years in good health. Both conserved end residues are part of each CDR3. Fields, in order: V gene, D gene, J gene, clone size, CDR3 protein, CDR3 DNA. D genes are given only for firm matches. Clone size is given for some rows only: seen once, a few or many times, or a class if the clone is expanded.

V gene: TRBV18; D gene: TRBD1; J gene: TRBJ1-1; clone size: -; CDR3 protein: CASSLKTGMNTEAFF; CDR3 DNA: TGTGCCAGCTCACTTAAGACAGGGATGAACACTGAAGCTTTCTTT
V gene: TRBV7-9; D gene: TRBD1; J gene: TRBJ2-7; clone size: few; CDR3 protein: CASSSGTGTRREQYF; CDR3 DNA: TGTGCCAGCAGCTCCGGGACAGGTACCCGGAGGGAGCAGTACTTC
V gene: TRBV20-1; D gene: -; J gene: TRBJ2-2; clone size: -; CDR3 protein: CSIWVPFTGELFF; CDR3 DNA: TGCAGTATCTGGGTCCCTTTTACCGGGGAGCTGTTTTTT
V gene: TRBV3-1; D gene: TRBD1; J gene: TRBJ1-1; clone size: few; CDR3 protein: CASSQDLGQGLNTEAFF; CDR3 DNA: TGTGCCAGCAGCCAAGATTTGGGACAGGGCTTGAACACTGAAGCTTTCTTT
V gene: TRBV7-6; D gene: TRBD2; J gene: TRBJ2-1; clone size: few; CDR3 protein: CASSLMGLAAIYNEQFF; CDR3 DNA: TGTGCCAGCAGCTTAATGGGACTAGCCGCAATCTACAATGAGCAGTTCTTC
V gene: TRBV20-1; D gene: TRBD2; J gene: TRBJ2-7; clone size: -; CDR3 protein: CSASGLAVPYEQYF; CDR3 DNA: TGCAGTGCTAGTGGACTAGCGGTTCCCTACGAGCAGTACTTC
V gene: TRBV7-9; D gene: -; J gene: TRBJ2-5; clone size: many; CDR3 protein: CASALQGQETQYF; CDR3 DNA: TGTGCCAGCGCCCTACAGGGTCAAGAGACCCAGTACTTC
V gene: TRBV12-3/TRBV12-4; D gene: TRBD1; J gene: TRBJ2-2; clone size: many; CDR3 protein: CASSLWTGPTGELFF; CDR3 DNA: TGTGCCAGCAGTTTGTGGACAGGCCCCACCGGGGAGCTGTTTTTT
V gene: TRBV24-1; D gene: -; J gene: TRBJ1-1; clone size: -; CDR3 protein: CATSVGPTYTEAFF; CDR3 DNA: TGTGCCACCAGTGTGGGACCCACGTACACTGAAGCTTTCTTT
V gene: TRBV7-9; D gene: TRBD1; J gene: TRBJ2-2; clone size: -; CDR3 protein: CASSRPGQTNTGELFF; CDR3 DNA: TGTGCCAGCAGCCGACCGGGACAGACTAACACCGGGGAGCTGTTTTTT
V gene: TRBV6-4; D gene: TRBD2; J gene: TRBJ2-1; clone size: -; CDR3 protein: CASSEGAGGLNEQFF; CDR3 DNA: TGTGCCAGCAGTGAGGGAGCGGGGGGGCTCAATGAGCAGTTCTTC
V gene: TRBV2; D gene: -; J gene: TRBJ1-1; clone size: -; CDR3 protein: CASSDRPTNEAFF; CDR3 DNA: TGTGCCAGCAGTGATAGACCCACGAATGAAGCTTTCTTT
V gene: TRBV20-1; D gene: -; J gene: TRBJ2-7; clone size: few; CDR3 protein: CSARDTHTGISYEQYF; CDR3 DNA: TGCAGTGCTAGAGATACCCACACGGGGATTAGCTACGAGCAGTACTTC
V gene: TRBV29-1; D gene: TRBD2; J gene: TRBJ2-3; clone size: many; CDR3 protein: CSVEHPGLAGASDTQYF; CDR3 DNA: TGCAGCGTTGAACATCCGGGACTAGCGGGAGCCAGTGATACGCAGTATTTT
V gene: TRBV9; D gene: -; J gene: TRBJ1-1; clone size: many; CDR3 protein: CASSVGGHTEAFF; CDR3 DNA: TGTGCCAGCAGCGTGGGGGGGCATACTGAAGCTTTCTTT
V gene: TRBV5-6; D gene: TRBD1; J gene: TRBJ2-4; clone size: once; CDR3 protein: CASSSGQGAGGAKNIQYF; CDR3 DNA: TGTGCCAGCAGCTCCGGACAGGGGGCAGGTGGAGCCAAAAACATTCAGTACTTC
V gene: TRBV5-4; D gene: -; J gene: TRBJ2-5; clone size: many; CDR3 protein: CASSLGAETQYF; CDR3 DNA: TGTGCCAGCAGCTTGGGCGCCGAGACCCAGTACTTC
V gene: TRBV29-1; D gene: TRBD2; J gene: TRBJ2-1; clone size: few; CDR3 protein: CSVEDRTSGEVPLNEQFF; CDR3 DNA: TGCAGCGTTGAAGACAGGACTAGCGGGGAAGTACCCCTCAATGAGCAGTTCTTC
V gene: TRBV10-3; D gene: -; J gene: TRBJ2-3; clone size: -; CDR3 protein: CAISESGTARDTQYF; CDR3 DNA: TGTGCCATCAGTGAGTCGGGGACGGCTCGAGATACGCAGTATTTT
V gene: TRBV7-6; D gene: -; J gene: TRBJ2-2; clone size: few; CDR3 protein: CASSLMGDGELFF; CDR3 DNA: TGTGCCAGCAGCTTAATGGGGGACGGGGAGCTGTTTTTT
V gene: TRBV15; D gene: -; J gene: TRBJ2-7; clone size: many; CDR3 protein: CATSPDSGAYEQYF; CDR3 DNA: TGTGCCACCAGCCCCGACAGTGGGGCCTACGAGCAGTACTTC
V gene: TRBV11-2; D gene: -; J gene: TRBJ2-6; clone size: -; CDR3 protein: CASSRRERANVLTF; CDR3 DNA: TGTGCCAGCAGCCGACGTGAGCGGGCCAACGTCCTGACTTTC
V gene: TRBV7-9; D gene: -; J gene: TRBJ2-7; clone size: many; CDR3 protein: CASSITSGVPYEQYF; CDR3 DNA: TGTGCCAGCAGCATTACCTCCGGGGTTCCCTACGAGCAGTACTTC
V gene: TRBV15; D gene: -; J gene: TRBJ2-5; clone size: few; CDR3 protein: CATSSLWGNKETQYF; CDR3 DNA: TGTGCCACCAGCTCCCTATGGGGTAACAAAGAGACCCAGTACTTC
V gene: TRBV7-2; D gene: TRBD2; J gene: TRBJ2-7; clone size: -; CDR3 protein: CASRSWREHFEQYF; CDR3 DNA: TGTGCCAGCAGATCTTGGCGGGAGCACTTCGAGCAGTACTTC
V gene: TRBV12-3/TRBV12-4; D gene: TRBD2; J gene: TRBJ2-3; clone size: -; CDR3 protein: CASSLVSGRGTDTQYF; CDR3 DNA: TGTGCCAGCAGTTTAGTTAGCGGGAGGGGCACAGATACGCAGTATTTT
V gene: TRBV7-9; D gene: -; J gene: TRBJ2-2; clone size: -; CDR3 protein: CASSPLVTGELFF; CDR3 DNA: TGTGCCAGCAGCCCCCTGGTAACCGGGGAGCTGTTTTTT
V gene: TRBV9; D gene: -; J gene: TRBJ1-3; clone size: many; CDR3 protein: CASSRQYPTSGNTIYF; CDR3 DNA: TGTGCCAGCAGCCGACAGTACCCTACGTCTGGAAACACCATATATTTT
V gene: TRBV5-6; D gene: -; J gene: TRBJ2-1; clone size: few; CDR3 protein: CASSLIGGGSSYNEQFF; CDR3 DNA: TGTGCCAGCAGCTTGATAGGGGGGGGGAGCTCCTACAATGAGCAGTTCTTC
V gene: TRBV5-4; D gene: TRBD2; J gene: TRBJ2-3; clone size: few; CDR3 protein: CASSFVAGQDTQYF; CDR3 DNA: TGTGCCAGCAGTTTTGTAGCGGGTCAAGATACGCAGTATTTT
V gene: TRBV10-3; D gene: TRBD2; J gene: TRBJ2-1; clone size: many; CDR3 protein: CAIAGENYNEQFF; CDR3 DNA: TGTGCCATCGCGGGAGAGAACTACAATGAGCAGTTCTTC
V gene: TRBV7-9; D gene: -; J gene: TRBJ2-7; clone size: -; CDR3 protein: CATGELVSYEQYF; CDR3 DNA: TGTGCCACCGGTGAGCTGGTATCCTACGAGCAGTACTTC
V gene: TRBV20-1; D gene: -; J gene: TRBJ2-7; clone size: many; CDR3 protein: CSAKTRYEQYF; CDR3 DNA: TGCAGTGCTAAGACTAGGTACGAGCAGTACTTC